One and the same sample provided the 20 T cell receptor beta chains below, sequenced in a study of OX40 agonist ivuxolimab in advanced cancers. The assay was immunoSEQ multiplex PCR, and TCRdb's table has in-frame clones only and misses some. The data hold fewer than 90,000 clones, with nearly 90% observed a single time. Sequencing was performed on CD4+ or CD8+ T cells sorted from blood, taken in a trial of the OX40 agonist ivuxolimab. The receptor source for this set is an adult with an advanced solid tumor such as melanoma, head and neck, liver or kidney cancer.

CDR3 sequence reads: CASSGQLGHSDTQYF. The CDR3 DNA is TGTGCCAGTAGTGGACAGCTTGGTCATTCAGATACGCAGTATTTT. The chain uses TRBV19 and TRBJ2-3, with TRBD1 as a possible D gene (6 bases). Trimming removed 5 bases at V and 4 bases at J, with 16 bases between. CDR1 LNHDA and CDR2 SQIVND come from the germline V gene (reference sequence). The CDR3 contains 15 residues.

This chain links TRBV4-3 with TRBJ2-1; D tentatively reads TRBD1 or TRBD2 (6 bases each). The CDR3 is 17 residues long. Trimming cost V 3 bases and J 6 bases, with 21 bases left between them. Germline V gene sequence: CDR1 LGHNA, CDR2 YSLEER. The CDR3 region has the DNA TGCGCCAGCAGCCAGGATCCCGGGACTCAGGGGTTCAATGAGCAGTTCTTC. It is translated as CASSQDPGTQGFNEQFF.

This rearrangement joins TRBV27 to TRBJ1-6; 9 nucleotides line up with TRBD1. Per germline, CDR1 MNHEY and CDR2 SMNVEV (reference sequence). Trimming removed 5 bases from V and 11 bases from J; junction bases left unmatched: 10. The CDR3 is 15 residues long. The CDR3 protein is CASSIRDRAVAPLHF. CDR3 DNA: TGTGCCAGCAGTATCCGGGACAGGGCAGTTGCACCCCTCCACTTT.

V and J are TRBV7-9 and TRBJ1-1; the match to TRBD1 covers 8 bases. The trim removed 5 bases at V and 1 base at J, leaving 9 bases unmatched. From germline, CDR1 is SEHNR and CDR2 FQNEAQ (reference sequence). This CDR3 is 16 amino acids long. The CDR3, as DNA: TGTGCCAGCAGCCTCAGGGGGCCAACTCGGAACACTGAAGCTTTCTTT. Translation: CASSLRGPTRNTEAFF.

The chain has TRBV27 and TRBJ2-5; D is undetermined. Trimming pared 7 bases from V and 5 bases from J, leaving 14 bases between. In germline, CDR1 is MNHEY, CDR2 SMNVEV (reference sequence). The CDR3 covers 13 residues. CDR3 loop: CASKVVPSETQYF. CDR3 coding DNA: TGTGCCAGCAAAGTTGTGCCGTCCGAGACCCAGTACTTC.

The chain employs TRBV28 and TRBJ1-1, with a possible D match to TRBD1 (6 bases). Germline V gives CDR1 MDHEN, CDR2 SYDVKM. Trimming left V 6 bases short and J 3 bases short, with 14 bases between. The CDR3 is 14 amino acids. CDR3 sequence: CASSLAHRDTEAFF. As DNA, the CDR3 is TGTGCCAGCAGCTTAGCCCACAGGGACACTGAAGCTTTCTTT.

The genes are TRBV9 and TRBJ2-7; 7 bases map to TRBD2. CDR1 is SGDLS and CDR2 is YYNGEE in the germline V gene. The CDR3 is made up of 14 amino acids. After removal of 4 bases from V and 0 bases from J, the junction contained 4 bases not matched to a gene. The CDR3 DNA sequence: TGTGCCAGCAGCTCCCGGGACTACTCCTACGAGCAGTACTTC. It yields the protein CASSSRDYSYEQYF.

This clone was recorded only once. The chain couples TRBV11-1 to TRBJ2-3; D gene ambiguous. Germline CDR1 SGHAT, CDR2 FQDESV (reference sequence). Trimming took off 1 base at V and 1 base at J, with 6 bases between the two ends. The length of the CDR3 is 14 residues. The CDR3: CASSLGLGTDTQYF. For the CDR3, the DNA is TGTGCCAGCAGCTTAGGACTCGGCACAGATACGCAGTATTTT.

V and J are TRBV6-4 and TRBJ1-1; a possible D gene is TRBD1 (6 bases). The V gene lost 0 bases and the J gene lost 3 bases, with 14 bases spanning the gap. The length of the CDR3 is 16 residues. Germline CDR1 reads MRHNA; CDR2 reads SNTAGT. The CDR3 sequence is CASSDSSGAGDTEAFF. As DNA, the CDR3 is TGTGCCAGCAGTGACTCTTCAGGGGCAGGGGACACTGAAGCTTTCTTT.

This chain joins TRBV4-2 and TRBJ2-3; TRBD1 aligns across 7 bases. Germline lookup yields CDR1 LGHNA and CDR2 YNFKEQ. The CDR3 is made up of 15 amino acids. V trimming: 2 bases; J trimming: 6 bases; junction bases outside the gene matches: 8. This CDR3 reads CASSQIEGARDTQYF. In DNA form, the CDR3 reads TGTGCCAGCAGCCAAATTGAGGGGGCGCGTGATACGCAGTATTTT.

The V call is TRBV6-6, the J call TRBJ2-2; D unresolved. The germline gives CDR1 MNHNY, CDR2 SVGAGI (reference sequence). V was shortened by 2 bases and J by 3 bases, with 10 bases between the two germline ends. This CDR3 region has 15 residues. CDR3 sequence: CASSYVRWDTGELFF. The CDR3 DNA is TGTGCCAGCAGTTACGTTCGGTGGGACACCGGGGAGCTGTTTTTT.

The rearrangement uses TRBV18 and TRBJ2-7, with 8 positions matching TRBD1. The CDR3 is 12 residues long. With 5 bases clipped from V and 6 bases from J, the junction kept 3 bases outside the gene matches. CDR1 and CDR2 from the germline V gene are KGHSH and LQKENI. The CDR3 region is CASSSTGGEQYV. CDR3 nucleotide sequence: TGTGCCAGCTCAAGCACAGGGGGCGAGCAGTACGTC.

The chain couples TRBV19 to TRBJ2-1, with TRBD2 matching over 7 bases. The germline V gene encodes CDR1 LNHDA and CDR2 SQIVND (reference sequence). The length of the CDR3 is 15 residues. The V and J ends lost 5 bases and 2 bases, in that order; junction bases with no gene match: 6. Here the CDR3 DNA reads TGTGCCAGTAGTCTGCTCGGGACTACCTACAATGAGCAGTTCTTC. It translates to CASSLLGTTYNEQFF.

The chain links TRBV5-1 to TRBJ1-1; weak D call: TRBD1 (5 bases). Trimming removed 4 bases from V and 0 bases from J, with 10 bases in between. There are 14 residues in the CDR3. Germline CDR1 is SGHRS and CDR2 is YFSETQ. In nucleotides, the CDR3 is TGCGCCAGCAGCAGGGGTACAATGAACACTGAAGCTTTCTTT. This sequence encodes CASSRGTMNTEAFF.

The genes are TRBV28 and TRBJ2-7, with 7 bases lining up with TRBD1. The CDR3 is 13 amino acids. Germline lookup yields CDR1 MDHEN and CDR2 SYDVKM. V lost 5 bases, J lost 2 bases, and 3 bases stayed unmatched. This CDR3 is CASSPRGTYEQYV. In nucleotides, the CDR3 is TGTGCCAGCAGTCCCAGGGGGACCTACGAGCAGTACGTC.

The chain recombines TRBV28 with TRBJ2-5, with a possible D match to TRBD2 (6 bases). Germline-derived CDR1 and CDR2 are MDHEN and SYDVKM. The length of the CDR3 is 14 residues. V was clipped by 8 bases and J by 4 bases, with 17 bases between them. For the CDR3, the DNA is TGTGCCAGCCATTCCGGGACGCGGGGAGAGACCCAGTACTTC. This gives the protein CASHSGTRGETQYF.

This rearrangement joins TRBV18 to TRBJ2-2; TRBD2 matches at 8 bases. The CDR3 is 16 residues long. Germline V gives CDR1 KGHSH, CDR2 LQKENI. V was clipped by 1 base and J by 0 bases; unmatched bases: 1. The CDR3 DNA reads as TGTGCCAGCTCACCACTTAGCGGGGCGAACACCGGGGAGCTGTTTTTT. Protein product: CASSPLSGANTGELFF. Looking up the rest from reference TRBV18 and TRBJ2-2 gives the full variable domain: NAGVMQNPRHLVRRRGQEARLRCSPMKGHSHVYWYRQLPEEGLKFMVYLQKENIIDESGMPKERFSAEFPKEGPSILRIQQVVRGDSAAYFCASSPLSGANTGELFFGEGSRLTVL.

V usage is TRBV7-2 and J usage is TRBJ1-2; TRBD1 agrees at 8 bases. Germline lookup yields CDR1 SGHTA and CDR2 FQGNSA. This CDR3 is 18 amino acids long. J lost 4 bases, V lost 5 bases, and 18 bases had no gene match. As DNA, the CDR3 is TGTGCCAGCAGCCCTTTAGGGAGCAGGGGGCGCGTTTTCTATGGCTACACCTTC. Protein: CASSPLGSRGRVFYGYTF.

V and J are TRBV21-1 and TRBJ2-7. TRBV21-1 is flagged as a pseudogene. The CDR3 extends over 11 amino acids. CDR3 nucleotides: TGTGCCAGCAGCAAAGTACACGAGCAGTACGTC. Protein: CASSKVHEQYV.

V gene TRBV5-1 combines with J gene TRBJ1-1, with 9 bases identical to TRBD1. The V gene end was trimmed by 1 base and the J gene end by 5 bases; junction bases not matched to a gene: 6. CDR1 and CDR2 (germline): SGHRS, YFSETQ. CDR3 length equals 15 residues. Written as DNA, the CDR3 is TGCGCCAGCAGCTTGACCGGGACAGGGATTACTGAAGCTTTCTTT. Translating it yields CASSLTGTGITEAFF.